This TCR beta chain was identified in a study of PD-1 blockade in classical Hodgkin lymphoma (dated by TCRdb to 2020 to 2022). About the investigation overall: Nivolumab dosing was 3 mg/kg intravenously every 2 weeks, continuing until either disease progression or unacceptable toxicity. The study used CyTOF and TCR beta sequencing to define a peripheral blood immune signature of response to PD-1 blockade in classical Hodgkin lymphoma. The research as a whole found: Patients starting nivolumab less than 1 year after ASCT had lower diversity and were excluded from later analyses to avoid confounding by immune reconstitution. Baseline TCR diversity was reported to be lower in newly diagnosed patients than in healthy donors and to be lower still in relapsed/refractory patients. By C4D1, a significant rise was seen in CD4+ TCR diversity but not in CD8+ TCR diversity (p=0.0027 vs p=0.16), and the rise was most apparent among complete responders (p=0.02). Trial patients achieving complete response had baseline diversity similar to newly diagnosed patients, whereas partial responders and progressors had significantly lower diversity. Only a single clinical trial cohort was studied, and what caused the repertoire differences, possibly disease activity or prior therapy, remained undefined.

The Qiagen DNeasy kit was used to extract genomic DNA from unsorted PBMCs and from the negatively selected CD4+ and CD8+ fractions. TCR beta CDR3 regions were amplified by immunoSEQ multiplex PCR using primers annealing to V and J segments. A synthetic immune receptor repertoire was used to minimize amplification bias, and any remaining bias was removed computationally after sequencing. In the original analysis: Custom Python scripts were used to quantify repertoire diversity as the Shannon entropy index. Unsorted, CD4+ and CD8+ repertoires were examined separately, except in combined analyses, for which CD4+ and CD8+ sequences were merged in silico. Clonal expansion was defined as at least a 2-fold frequency increase after treatment relative to C1D1, with a pseudocount of 0.5 for undetected baseline clones. Clones with 0 or 1 copy at C1D1 were classified as singleton clones, and clones with 2 or more copies were classified as non-singleton clones. Clones expanded in unsorted samples were labelled as CD4+, CD8+ or unknown by matching protein sequences in sorted samples from the same patient. Wilcoxon tests were applied to paired samples to test diversity changes from C1D1 to C4D1. TCRdb mirrors the immuneACCESS table, restricted to in-frame sequences. Some clones are absent from its copies; in checked studies, under half trace to an unresolved V gene, and the reason for the others is unknown. The V and J calls and clone size are taken from that table; D and trimming were inferred from the DNA. This sample lists 20,000 to 25,000 clones; about three quarters were detected once. The ten top clones hold more than 15% of the sample.

The time point label of this sample denotes: cycle 1 day 1 (C1D1), immediately before nivolumab initiation. Every trial patient had relapsed after autologous stem cell transplantation, and cohorts A, B and C differed in prior brentuximab vedotin exposure. The trial cohort was composed of approximately 60 patients with relapsed/refractory classical Hodgkin lymphoma, for whom complete response, partial response or progressive disease was recorded as best overall response. Single-agent nivolumab was administered to trial patients in the multi-cohort phase II CheckMate 205 trial. An independent review committee assessed best overall response using the 2007 International Working Group response criteria. Trial PBMCs were obtained immediately prior to nivolumab initiation (C1D1) and on therapy at cycle 2 day 1 and cycle 4 day 1. Peripheral blood was collected in 8 mL Vacutainer Cell Preparation Tubes, from which PBMCs were isolated by centrifugation and then cryopreserved.

V is shortened by 4 bases, J by 5 bases, and the region joining them spans 17 bases. CDR1 and CDR2, per the germline V gene, are SGDLS and YYNGEE. Including cysteine and phenylalanine, the CDR3 has 15 amino acids. Only CDR3 DNA is held: 45 bases, read in frame from base 1. Of note for this clone: Its antigen is still unknown. Base qualities are not recorded, but no much larger clone differs from it by a single base.

The chain employs TRBV9 and TRBJ2-3, and the D gene may be TRBD1, 6 bases matching. The source of this sequence is a human donor with classical Hodgkin lymphoma. Sequencing was performed on peripheral blood mononuclear cells (PBMCs), taken at baseline. In nucleotide form, the sequence is TGTGCCAGCAGCCTAGGAAGGACAGCTCAAGATACGCAGTATTTT. Its protein reads: CASSLGRTAQDTQYF.